This TCR beta chain was captured in a study of Ad26.COV2.S vaccination and SARS-CoV-2 variants. Study as a whole: Ad26.COV2.S arm of COV1001 included the donor.

Here immunoSEQ multiplex PCR was the method, and the copy in TCRdb shows in-frame clones only, minus some. Among roughly 450,000 clones, roughly 90% were seen once, and the ten largest hold 9.5% to 15%. Treatment defined: some 20 received Ad26.COV2.S at low or high dose, single or two shots; a few received placebo; per-sample allocation not given. The samples were gathered on day 63 after the first injection of vaccine or placebo. This vaccine is an Ad26 vector that expresses the Wuhan-strain SARS-CoV-2 spike. Germline V gene sequence: CDR1 SNHLY, CDR2 FYNNEI. With 5 bases removed from V and 2 bases from J, the gap between germline ends came to 10 bases. CDR3 length: 13 amino acids. This clone came up once.

The sample was peripheral blood, taken in a trial of Ad26.COV2.S vaccine versus placebo. V usage is TRBV2 and J usage is TRBJ2-7; D may correspond to TRBD1 or TRBD2 (5 bases each). This receptor was identified in a person between 18 and 65 years old who received the Ad26.COV2.S COVID-19 vaccine or a placebo. In nucleotides, the CDR3 is TGTGCCAGCAGTCGGGACGCCACCTACGAGCAGTACTTC. It is translated as CASSRDATYEQYF.